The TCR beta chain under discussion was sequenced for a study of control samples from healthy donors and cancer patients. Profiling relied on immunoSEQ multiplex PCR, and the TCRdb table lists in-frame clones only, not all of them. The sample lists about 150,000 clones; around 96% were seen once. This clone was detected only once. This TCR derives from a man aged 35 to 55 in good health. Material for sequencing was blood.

The CDR3 spells CASSVYQNGYTF. CDR3 sequence (DNA): TGTGCCAGCAGTGTGTACCAGAACGGCTACACCTTC. The rearrangement uses TRBV2 and TRBJ1-2; D gene ambiguous. The CDR3 extends over 12 amino acids. Germline CDR1 SNHLY, CDR2 FYNNEI. The V end lost 4 bases, the J end lost 8 bases, and 11 bases lay between the germline ends.